The present T cell receptor (beta chain) was sequenced within a study of post-analysis software for immune sequencing data. Overall study: Included among the disease courses, which were recorded for the cohort, were relapsing-remitting, secondary progressive and progressive-relapsing multiple sclerosis. Study-level results: Controls had lower frequencies than patients of roughly five TRBV segments, which included TRBV5-6, TRBV5-1 and TRBV20-1. Samples prepared in the same batch strongly co-clustered by F measure. Normalized Chao1 diversity in multiple sclerosis patients fell significantly below that of controls.

A word on this clonotype: Its antigen is still unknown.

Germline V lookup: CDR1 SGHRS, CDR2 YFSETQ. V dropped 8 bases and J dropped 5 bases, with 13 bases sitting between them. The CDR3 sequence is 12 residues long. Unique-molecular-identifier-tagged TCR beta cDNA libraries were used. Each batch of 1 to 10 million T cells produced 500,000 to 550,000 cDNA molecules. TCRdb independently ran MiXCR on the PCR reads; one entry per CDR3 protein. The table has under 900,000 distinct CDR3 sequences, approximately 53% seen once. The specimen was blood. The chain carries TRBV5-1 and TRBJ2-5; maybe TRBD1 (6 bases). This receptor was obtained from a girl aged 5 to 17 with multiple sclerosis. The CDR3 bases are TGCGCCAGTCGACAGGTTTTGGAGACCCAGTACTTC. Translated: CASRQVLETQYF. Using reference TRBV5-1 and TRBJ2-5 for the parts outside the CDR3, the full variable domain is KAGVTQTPRYLIKTRGQQVTLSCSPISGHRSVSWYQQTPGQGLQFLFEYFSETQRNKGNFPGRFSGRQFSNSRSEMNVSTLELGDSALYLCASRQVLETQYFGPGTRLLVL.